The 21 T cell receptor beta chains in this list originate from one sample, sequenced in a study of OX40 agonist ivuxolimab in advanced cancers. Library prep was done by the immunoSEQ multiplex PCR assay. The source is immuneACCESS, and TCRdb retained only in-frame sequences with V and J called. Part of the clones is not carried over; for the studies checked, unresolved V genes explain less than half of this, and the remainder is unexplained. The sample contains roughly 120,000 clones, around 91% of them found a single time. The ten largest account for around 0.55% of the sample. The input for sequencing was CD4+ or CD8+ T cells sorted from blood, taken in a trial of the OX40 agonist ivuxolimab. The origin of the receptors is an adult with an advanced solid tumor such as melanoma, head and neck, liver or kidney cancer.

J is TRBJ1-2 and V is TRBV19; D not certain. V lost 1 base and J lost 4, with 7 bases in between. Germline V gene data show CDR1 as LNHDA and CDR2 as SQIVND (reference sequence). This CDR3 comprises 13 residues. The CDR3 DNA follows: TGTGCCAGTAGTATAGCGGCGGTCTATGGCTACACCTTC. Amino acids: CASSIAAVYGYTF.

The chain carries TRBV4-1 and TRBJ1-2; weak D call: TRBD1 (5 bases). V was shortened by 0 bases and J by 8 bases, with 19 bases between the two germline ends. The CDR3 totals 16 residues. CDR1 and CDR2 from the germline V gene are MGHRA and YSYEKL. This CDR3 is CASSQDVRGLGGGYTF. The CDR3, as DNA: TGCGCCAGCAGCCAAGATGTAAGGGGTTTGGGAGGCGGCTACACCTTC.

CDR3 in amino acids: CASSPYRGTSTDTQYF. The CDR3 DNA reads as TGTGCCAGCTCACCGTATCGGGGTACTAGCACAGATACGCAGTATTTT. The V call is TRBV18, the J call TRBJ2-3; D may be TRBD2 (5 bases). Germline V gives CDR1 KGHSH, CDR2 LQKENI. Trimming removed 3 bases from V and 0 bases from J, with 13 bases in between. This CDR3 has 16 residues.

This clone showed up just once. This chain connects TRBV11-2 to TRBJ1-5; unclear D gene. The CDR3 spans 13 residues. V shed 0 bases and J shed 3 bases, with 3 bases lying between them. From germline, CDR1 is SGHAT and CDR2 FQNNGV. The CDR3 sequence is CASSLDLNQPQHF. In nucleotides, the CDR3 is TGTGCCAGCAGCTTAGATCTCAATCAGCCCCAGCATTTT.

The genes are TRBV4-1 and TRBJ1-3, with D possibly TRBD1 on 6 matching bases. Germline-derived CDR1 and CDR2 are MGHRA and YSYEKL. V was pared by 6 bases and J by 2 bases, with 14 bases between. The CDR3 runs 15 residues. The CDR3 loop reads CASRHQGMAGNTIYF. The CDR3 nucleotides are TGCGCCAGCAGACATCAGGGGATGGCTGGAAACACCATATATTTT.

The chain uses TRBV2 and TRBJ1-1; 7 positions agree with TRBD1. The CDR3 length is 15 residues. The germline gives CDR1 SNHLY, CDR2 FYNNEI. Unmatched junction bases numbered 8, after V lost 6 bases and J lost 1 base. CDR3 nucleotides: TGTGCCAGCAGCCCAGGGGGGGGGAGGAACACTGAAGCTTTCTTT. Its translation: CASSPGGGRNTEAFF.

J is TRBJ1-5 and V is TRBV28, with TRBD1 matching 7 bases. The germline V gene encodes CDR1 MDHEN and CDR2 SYDVKM. This CDR3 is built from 15 residues. Germline trimming cut 6 bases from V and 7 bases from J; bases unmatched to any gene: 12. The CDR3 loop reads CASRGGQVGAQPQHF. CDR3 bases: TGTGCCAGCAGGGGAGGACAGGTCGGGGCGCAGCCCCAGCATTTT.

V and J are TRBV7-8 and TRBJ1-4, with 12 bases fitting TRBD1. Germline V gene sequence: CDR1 SGHVS, CDR2 FQNEAQ. The length of the CDR3 is 15 residues. Losses at the gene ends were 4 bases for V and 7 bases for J; bases not matched to a gene: 4. The CDR3 loop reads CASSSGQGAREKLFF. CDR3 sequence (DNA): TGTGCCAGCAGCTCGGGACAGGGGGCGCGTGAAAAACTGTTTTTT.

This clone was recorded a few times. J is TRBJ1-1 and V is TRBV9, with 7 bases that match TRBD1. The CDR3 loop spans 14 amino acids. V dropped 4 bases and J dropped 4; count of bases not matched to a gene: 7. Germline CDR1 SGDLS, CDR2 YYNGEE. CDR3 sequence (DNA): TGTGCCAGCAGCACCCGGACAGGCGGCACTGAAGCTTTCTTT. Translated: CASSTRTGGTEAFF.

The chain has TRBV19 and TRBJ1-6; no definite D call. Trimming shortened V by 7 bases and J by 0 bases, and 13 bases separated the two germline ends. CDR1 is LNHDA and CDR2 is SQIVND in the germline V gene (reference sequence). CDR3 size: 16 residues. CDR3 loop: CASNSDGSSYNSPLHF. Written as DNA, the CDR3 is TGTGCCAGTAATTCGGACGGGAGCTCCTATAATTCACCCCTCCACTTT.

J is TRBJ1-5 and V is TRBV19; D is perhaps TRBD1 (5 bases). The CDR3 contains 15 residues. V lost 2 bases, J lost 5 bases, and 13 bases lay in between. Germline CDR1 is LNHDA and CDR2 is SQIVND (reference sequence). CDR3 sequence: CASSIKQVEDQPQHF. The CDR3 bases are TGTGCCAGTAGTATAAAACAGGTGGAGGATCAGCCCCAGCATTTT. Filled out from reference TRBV19 and TRBJ1-5, the complete variable domain reads DGGITQSPKYLFRKEGQNVTLSCEQNLNHDAMYWYRQDPGQGLRLIYYSQIVNDFQKGDIAEGYSVSREKKESFPLTVTSAQKNPTAFYLCASSIKQVEDQPQHFGDGTRLSIL.

Points on this clone: The same CDR3 is also encoded by other DNA sequences in this sample. This chain connects TRBV25-1 to TRBJ1-6; perhaps TRBD1 as D (5 bases). The germline V gene encodes CDR1 MGHDK and CDR2 SYGVNS. V lost 2 bases and J 10 bases, leaving 9 bases between the germline ends. The CDR3 sequence is 13 residues long. The chain's CDR3 is CASSEQGGSPLHF. In DNA form, the CDR3 reads TGTGCCAGCAGTGAACAGGGTGGGTCACCCCTCCACTTT.

The chain carries TRBV19 and TRBJ2-1; D unclear. This CDR3 has 12 residues. Germline CDR1 reads LNHDA; CDR2 reads SQIVND (reference sequence). Trimming took 3 bases from V and 9 from J, leaving 9 bases between them. CDR3 region: CASSILRAEQFF. The CDR3 DNA reads TGTGCCAGTAGTATTTTAAGGGCTGAGCAGTTCTTC.

This sequence joins TRBV7-8 and TRBJ2-3, with D tentatively TRBD1 or TRBD2 (6 bases each). Germline V gives CDR1 SGHVS, CDR2 FQNEAQ. With 4 bases removed from V and 5 bases from J, the gap between germline ends came to 16 bases. CDR3 length: 15 residues. The CDR3 region is CASSSWMGGEDTQYF. Written as DNA, the CDR3 is TGTGCCAGCAGCTCCTGGATGGGGGGCGAAGATACGCAGTATTTT.

The chain recombines TRBV7-9 with TRBJ2-1; D remains ambiguous. This CDR3 has 13 amino acids. Per the germline V gene, CDR1 is SEHNR and CDR2 is FQNEAQ (reference sequence). Trimming removed 5 bases at V and 2 bases at J, with 7 bases between. Here the CDR3 DNA reads TGTGCCAGCAGCATGACTCCCTACAATGAGCAGTTCTTC. It translates to CASSMTPYNEQFF.

The rearrangement joins TRBV5-5 to TRBJ2-5; 7 nucleotides align to TRBD2. Germline V gene sequence: CDR1 SGHKS, CDR2 YYEKEE (reference sequence). With V trimmed by 6 bases and J by 0 bases, 5 bases remained unmatched. The CDR3 consists of 14 residues. CDR3 region: CASTERGYQETQYF. Written as DNA, the CDR3 is TGTGCCAGCACGGAGCGGGGCTACCAAGAGACCCAGTACTTC.

The chain employs TRBV4-1 and TRBJ1-2; no clear D. The germline V gene encodes CDR1 MGHRA and CDR2 YSYEKL. The CDR3 loop spans 18 amino acids. The V and J ends lost 0 bases and 2 bases respectively, with 19 bases between them. CDR3 sequence reads: CASSQDLIAARPNYGYTF. In DNA, the CDR3 is TGCGCCAGCAGCCAAGATCTCATTGCAGCTCGCCCGAACTATGGCTACACCTTC.

This chain's CDR3 is CASNPGTDTQYF. In nucleotides, the CDR3 is TGTGCCAGCAATCCGGGGACAGATACGCAGTATTTT. This sequence joins TRBV7-2 and TRBJ2-3, with D tentatively TRBD2 (5 bases). Germline V CDR1 and CDR2: SGHTA, FQGNSA. The CDR3 is 12 amino acids. The V end was cut by 7 bases, the J end by 3 bases, with 8 bases between.

Remarks on this clone: Other DNA variants within this sample encode the same CDR3. V usage is TRBV28 and J usage is TRBJ1-5, with 9 bases that match TRBD1. Germline-derived CDR1 and CDR2 are MDHEN and SYDVKM. This CDR3 is built from 13 residues. The trim removed 3 bases at V and 7 bases at J, leaving 1 base unmatched. DNA for the CDR3: TGTGCCAGCAGTTTGACAGGGGGACAGCCCCAGCATTTT. This translates into CASSLTGGQPQHF.

This clone was detected once. This rearrangement joins TRBV7-6 to TRBJ1-2, with TRBD1 matching over 8 bases. CDR3 size: 13 residues. V gave up 5 bases and J gave up 8 bases; unmatched junction bases: 7. Germline V CDR1 and CDR2: SGHVS, FNYEAQ. CDR3: CASSKTGERGYTF. In nucleotides, the CDR3 is TGTGCCAGCAGCAAGACAGGGGAAAGGGGCTACACCTTC.

On this clone: This sample also contains other DNA sequences that code for the same CDR3. The chain has TRBV30 and TRBJ2-5; the D is unclear. From germline, CDR1 is GTSNPN and CDR2 SVGIG (reference sequence). The CDR3 contains 10 residues. The V and J ends lost 2 bases and 4 bases respectively, with 2 bases between them. The CDR3, as DNA: TGTGCCTGGAGTAGAGAGACCCAGTACTTC. Protein product: CAWSRETQYF.